Shown below are 11 T cell receptor beta chains from a single sample sequenced in a study of cytomegalovirus exposure and HLA in healthy donors. The PCR used 60 Vbeta and 13 Jbeta primers. The data were produced by immunoSEQ multiplex PCR, yet TCRdb's version contains in-frame clones alone and is incomplete. The repertoire holds under 150,000 clones, with roughly 75% as singletons. Sample: PBMCs. The receptors were sampled from a man aged 25-45 years in good health and CMV-seronegative.

V usage is TRBV18 and J usage is TRBJ2-1, with 7 nucleotides matching TRBD1. V lost 3 bases to trimming and J lost 0 bases; unmatched junction nucleotides: 8. CDR3 length equals 17 residues. Germline values: CDR1 KGHSH, CDR2 LQKENI. As DNA, the CDR3 is TGTGCCAGCTCACCGACTACCCCAGGGGGCTCCTACAATGAGCAGTTCTTC. It codes for CASSPTTPGGSYNEQFF.

The table lists this clone with a count of one. The V gene is TRBV4-2, the J gene TRBJ2-7; D possibly corresponds to TRBD2 (5 bases). CDR1 is LGHNA and CDR2 is YNFKEQ in the germline V gene. Trimming left V 0 bases short and J 2 bases short, with 29 bases between. The CDR3 sequence is 21 residues long. CDR3 in amino acids: CASSQDWACGCSSVKAYEQYF. The CDR3 nucleotides are TGTGCCAGCAGCCAAGATTGGGCCTGCGGGTGTAGTTCTGTTAAGGCCTACGAGCAGTACTTC.

This clone was seen a single time. The rearrangement uses TRBV7-2 and TRBJ1-1; unclear D gene. V gave up 1 base and J gave up 8 bases, with 20 bases separating them. Per germline, CDR1 SGHTA and CDR2 FQGNSA. The CDR3 is 16 amino acids. CDR3: CASSLGLAGFSPEAFF. The CDR3, as DNA: TGTGCCAGCAGCTTAGGACTAGCAGGTTTTTCCCCGGAAGCTTTCTTT.

The genes are TRBV5-4 and TRBJ2-1; 7 positions agree with TRBD2. CDR1 is SGHNT, CDR2 YYREEE, per germline (reference sequence). V gave up 4 bases and J gave up 0 bases; unmatched junction bases: 10. The CDR3 runs to 17 residues. DNA of the CDR3: TGTGCCAGCAGCGGGACTACCGGGTGGAGCTCCTACAATGAGCAGTTCTTC. This codes for CASSGTTGWSSYNEQFF.

The V gene is TRBV10-1, the J gene TRBJ2-3; D is possibly TRBD2 (6 bases). Between the trimmed V and J ends, which lost 6 bases and 5 bases, there was a span of 27 bases. The CDR3 loop spans 18 amino acids. Germline V CDR1 and CDR2: WNHNN, SYGVQD (reference sequence). This CDR3 reads CASSSGLAAGEWIDTQYF. In DNA form, the CDR3 reads TGCGCCAGCAGCTCGGGACTGGCCGCTGGAGAGTGGATAGATACGCAGTATTTT.

This clone was counted a few times. This chain links TRBV4-2 with TRBJ1-2, with 10 bases matching TRBD1. The germline CDR1 and CDR2 sequences are LGHNA and YNFKEQ. V was clipped by 0 bases and J by 6 bases; unmatched bases: 4. The CDR3 totals 15 residues. The CDR3 coding sequence is TGTGCCAGCAGCCAAGATCGGGACAGGGGAAATGGCTACACCTTC. This translates into CASSQDRDRGNGYTF.

The chain uses TRBV6-1 and TRBJ2-1; 10 bases are shared with TRBD2. CDR1 and CDR2 from the germline V gene are MNHNS and SASEGT. CDR3 length: 15 residues. The J segment lost 8 bases and the V segment lost 9 bases, leaving 13 bases of the junction unmatched. The CDR3 here is CASRVAASGRYEQFF. For the CDR3, the DNA is TGTGCCAGTCGTGTGGCGGCTAGCGGGAGATATGAGCAGTTCTTC.

The CDR3 loop is CASSPMTGTGGDGYTF. In DNA, the CDR3 is TGTGCCAGCTCACCTATGACCGGGACAGGGGGCGATGGCTACACCTTC. J is TRBJ1-2 and V is TRBV18; 12 positions agree with TRBD1. CDR3 size: 16 residues. Germline CDR1 reads KGHSH; CDR2 reads LQKENI. With V trimmed by 3 bases and J by 6 bases, 8 bases remained unmatched.

The chain is built from TRBV28 and TRBJ2-7; D gene unclear. The V end lost 2 bases, the J end lost 3 bases, and 11 bases lay between the germline ends. The CDR3 has 14 residues. In germline, CDR1 is MDHEN, CDR2 SYDVKM. CDR3 region: CASSLPPFSYEQYF. The DNA of the CDR3 is TGTGCCAGCAGTTTACCCCCTTTTAGCTACGAGCAGTACTTC.

This chain connects TRBV7-8 to TRBJ2-3, with D maybe TRBD2 (5 bases). The CDR3 is made up of 14 amino acids. Trimming pared 5 bases from V and 10 bases from J, leaving 19 bases between. Germline V gene data show CDR1 as SGHVS and CDR2 as FQNEAQ. Here the CDR3 reads CASSPRDQGFAQYF. In DNA, the CDR3 is TGTGCCAGCAGCCCCCGGGATCAAGGGTTCGCGCAGTATTTT.

Concerning this clone itself: The germline gene is not matched at one end of the junction; a read error may be the cause. The CDR3: CASRPGQNYYGYPF. The DNA of the CDR3 is TGTGCCAGCAGGCCGGGACAGAATTACTATGGCTACCCCTTC. V is TRBV6-1 and J is TRBJ1-2, with 7 bases aligning to TRBD1. The CDR3 is made up of 14 amino acids. Per germline, CDR1 MNHNS and CDR2 SASEGT.